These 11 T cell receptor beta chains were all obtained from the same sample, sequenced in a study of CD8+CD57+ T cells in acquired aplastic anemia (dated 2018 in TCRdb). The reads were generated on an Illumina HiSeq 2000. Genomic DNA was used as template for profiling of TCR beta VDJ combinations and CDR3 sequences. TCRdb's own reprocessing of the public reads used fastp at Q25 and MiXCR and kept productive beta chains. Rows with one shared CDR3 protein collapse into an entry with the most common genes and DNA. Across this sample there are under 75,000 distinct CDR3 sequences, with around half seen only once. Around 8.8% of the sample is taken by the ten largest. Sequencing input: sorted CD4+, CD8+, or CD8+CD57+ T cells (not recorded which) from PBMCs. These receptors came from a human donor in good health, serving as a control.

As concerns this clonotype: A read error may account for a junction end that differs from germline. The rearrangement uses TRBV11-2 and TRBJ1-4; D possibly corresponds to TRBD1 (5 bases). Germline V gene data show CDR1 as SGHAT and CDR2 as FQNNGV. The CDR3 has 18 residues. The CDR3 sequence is CASSLIVIGGTTGEKLSF. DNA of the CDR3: TGTGCCAGCAGCTTAATAGTGATCGGGGGGACGACGGGGGAAAAACTGTCTTTT. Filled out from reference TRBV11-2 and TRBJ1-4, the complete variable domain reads EAGVAQSPRYKIIEKRQSVAFWCNPISGHATLYWYQQILGQGPKLLIQFQNNGVVDDSQLPKDRFSAERLKGVDSTLKIQPAKLEDSAVYLCASSLIVIGGTTGEKLSFGSGTQLSVL.

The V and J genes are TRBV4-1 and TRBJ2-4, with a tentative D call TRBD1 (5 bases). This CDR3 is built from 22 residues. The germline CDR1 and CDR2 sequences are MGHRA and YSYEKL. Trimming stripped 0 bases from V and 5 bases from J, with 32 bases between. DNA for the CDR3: TGCGCCAGCAGCCAAGACCCATTCGCTCTTTTTTTGACAGAAGTTCGAGAAAACATTCAGTACTTC. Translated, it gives CASSQDPFALFLTEVRENIQYF.

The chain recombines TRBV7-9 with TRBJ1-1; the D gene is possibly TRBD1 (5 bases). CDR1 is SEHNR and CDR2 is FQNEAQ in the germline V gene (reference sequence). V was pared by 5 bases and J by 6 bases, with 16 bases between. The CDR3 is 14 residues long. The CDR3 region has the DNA TGTGCCAGCAGCGACGTGGCGGGGGAGGCTGAAGCTTTCTTT. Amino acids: CASSDVAGEAEAFF.

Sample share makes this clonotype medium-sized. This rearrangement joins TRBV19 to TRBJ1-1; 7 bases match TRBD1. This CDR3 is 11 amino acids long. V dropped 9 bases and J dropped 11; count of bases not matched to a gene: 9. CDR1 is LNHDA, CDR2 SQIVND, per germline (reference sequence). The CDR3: CASGQGVFAFF. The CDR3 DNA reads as TGTGCCAGCGGGCAGGGGGTTTTCGCTTTCTTT.

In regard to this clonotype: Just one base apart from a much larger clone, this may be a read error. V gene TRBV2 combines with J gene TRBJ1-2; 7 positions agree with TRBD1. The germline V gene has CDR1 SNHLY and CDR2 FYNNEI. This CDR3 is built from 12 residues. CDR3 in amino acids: CVSFGTEHGYAF. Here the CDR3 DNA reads TGTGTCTCCTTTGGGACAGAGCATGGCTACGCCTTC. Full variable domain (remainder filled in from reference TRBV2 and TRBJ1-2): EPEVTQTPSHQVTQMGQEVILRCVPISNHLYFYWYRQILGQKVEFLVSFYNNEISEKSEIFDDQFSVERPDGSNFTLKIRSTKLEDSAMYFCVSFGTEHGYAFGSGTRLTVV.

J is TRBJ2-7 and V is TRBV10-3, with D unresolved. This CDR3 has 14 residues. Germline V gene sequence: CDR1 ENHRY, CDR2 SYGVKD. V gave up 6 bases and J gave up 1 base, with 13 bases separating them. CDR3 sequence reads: CAISVELDSYEQYF. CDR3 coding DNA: TGTGCCATCAGCGTTGAGCTCGATTCCTACGAGCAGTACTTC.

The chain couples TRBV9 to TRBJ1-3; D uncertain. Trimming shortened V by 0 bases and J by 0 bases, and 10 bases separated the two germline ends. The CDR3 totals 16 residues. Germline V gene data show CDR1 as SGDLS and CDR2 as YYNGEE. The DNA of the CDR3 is TGTGCCAGCAGCGTAGCAGACGGGAGCTCTGGAAACACCATATATTTT. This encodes CASSVADGSSGNTIYF. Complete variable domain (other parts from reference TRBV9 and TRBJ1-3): DSGVTQTPKHLITATGQRVTLRCSPRSGDLSVYWYQQSLDQGLQFLIQYYNGEERAKGNILERFSAQQFPDLHSELNLSSLELGDSALYFCASSVADGSSGNTIYFGEGSWLTVV.

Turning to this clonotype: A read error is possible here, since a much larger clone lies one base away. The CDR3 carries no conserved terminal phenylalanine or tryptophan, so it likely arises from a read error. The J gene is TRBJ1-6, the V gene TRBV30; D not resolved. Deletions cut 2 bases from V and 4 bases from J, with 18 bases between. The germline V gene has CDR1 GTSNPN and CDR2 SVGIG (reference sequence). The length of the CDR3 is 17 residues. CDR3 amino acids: CAWSLDRWETYNSPLHS. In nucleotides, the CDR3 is TGTGCCTGGAGTCTGGATCGGTGGGAGACTTATAATTCACCCCTCCACTCT.

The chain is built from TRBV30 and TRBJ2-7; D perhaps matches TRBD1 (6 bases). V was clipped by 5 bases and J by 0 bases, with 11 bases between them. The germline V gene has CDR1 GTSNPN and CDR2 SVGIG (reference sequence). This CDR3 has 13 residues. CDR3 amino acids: CAWQGTGSYEQYF. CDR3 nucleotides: TGTGCCTGGCAGGGGACGGGCTCCTACGAGCAGTACTTC.

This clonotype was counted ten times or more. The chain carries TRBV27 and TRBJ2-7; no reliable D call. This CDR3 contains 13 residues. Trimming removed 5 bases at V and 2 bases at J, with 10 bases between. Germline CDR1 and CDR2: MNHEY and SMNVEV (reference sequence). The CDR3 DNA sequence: TGTGCCAGCAGTCCGGCCGGGCCCTACGAGCAGTACTTC. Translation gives CASSPAGPYEQYF.

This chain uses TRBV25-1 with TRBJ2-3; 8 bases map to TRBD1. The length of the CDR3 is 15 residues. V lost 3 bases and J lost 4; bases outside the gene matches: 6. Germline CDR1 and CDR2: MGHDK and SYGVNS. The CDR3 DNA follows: TGTGCCAGCAGTGACCGCGGACAGGGTCCAGATACGCAGTATTTT. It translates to CASSDRGQGPDTQYF.